Each of the 14 T cell receptor beta chains below was sequenced from the same sample in a study of cytomegalovirus exposure and HLA in healthy donors. Primers: 60 Vbeta forward and 13 Jbeta reverse. TCRdb's table, derived via immunoSEQ multiplex PCR, lists solely in-frame clones and lacks some. This table holds fewer than 150,000 clones, just under 80% found once. Sample: PBMCs. The receptors originated from a young man in good health.

The CDR3 coding sequence is TGTGCCATCAGAAATAGTGACTCAACCCCCTACGAGCAGTACTTC. Its translation is CAIRNSDSTPYEQYF. The chain carries TRBV10-3 and TRBJ2-7; D call uncertain. This CDR3 has 15 residues. V was trimmed by 6 bases and J by 2 bases, leaving 17 bases between them. Germline CDR1 reads ENHRY; CDR2 reads SYGVKD.

V is TRBV20-1 and J is TRBJ1-1; D perhaps matches TRBD1 (6 bases). Germline CDR1 reads DFQATT; CDR2 reads SNEGSKA (reference sequence). This CDR3 has 11 residues. Trimming stripped 6 bases from V and 5 bases from J, with 10 bases between. CDR3 coding DNA: TGCAGTGCCCTGGACAGTACTGAAGCTTTCTTT. Its protein is CSALDSTEAFF.

There are a few counts of this clone. V usage is TRBV11-1 and J usage is TRBJ2-5; 8 bases are shared with TRBD1. The CDR3 is 14 residues long. J lost 1 base, V lost 5 bases, and 3 bases had no gene match. The germline V gene encodes CDR1 SGHAT and CDR2 FQDESV (reference sequence). CDR3 nucleotide sequence: TGTGCCAGCAGCATCGGACAGGGCCAAGAGACCCAGTACTTC. It codes for CASSIGQGQETQYF.

The rearrangement uses TRBV6-5 and TRBJ2-7; D gene uncertain. Germline V lookup: CDR1 MNHEY, CDR2 SVGAGI. Trimming cost V 4 bases and J 6 bases, with 10 bases left between them. The CDR3 spans 12 residues. CDR3 in DNA: TGTGCCAGCAGTTTAGGTTCGGGCGAGCAGTACTTC. Translating it yields CASSLGSGEQYF.

The V call is TRBV7-9, the J call TRBJ2-2, with 10 bases identical to TRBD2. This CDR3 is 17 amino acids long. Trimming at V came to 2 bases and at J to 6 bases, leaving 9 bases not matched to a gene. Per germline, CDR1 SEHNR and CDR2 FQNEAQ (reference sequence). CDR3 in amino acids: CASSLLTSGTSAGELFF. The CDR3 nucleotides read TGTGCCAGCAGCTTACTGACCTCCGGGACTAGCGCCGGGGAGCTGTTTTTT.

This sequence joins TRBV13 and TRBJ2-1; possible D gene TRBD1, 6 bases. The length of the CDR3 is 13 residues. Trimming took off 5 bases at V and 7 bases at J, with 12 bases between the two ends. Germline CDR1 reads PRHDT; CDR2 reads FYEKMQ (reference sequence). The CDR3 protein is CASSRRGSNEQFF. In DNA form, the CDR3 reads TGTGCCAGCAGCCGCAGGGGTTCAAATGAGCAGTTCTTC.

The chain couples TRBV5-1 to TRBJ2-1, with TRBD2 matching 9 bases. Germline V gene data show CDR1 as SGHRS and CDR2 as YFSETQ. V shed 2 bases, J shed 8 bases, and the junction held 8 bases outside the gene matches. This CDR3 spans 15 amino acids. CDR3 sequence reads: CASSFSGSKGDEQFF. CDR3 sequence (DNA): TGCGCCAGCAGCTTTAGCGGGAGTAAAGGCGATGAGCAGTTCTTC.

The chain's CDR3 is CASSSSGASTDTQYF. The CDR3, as DNA: TGTGCCAGCAGCAGTAGCGGGGCCAGCACAGATACGCAGTATTTT. This chain links TRBV9 with TRBJ2-3; 8 positions agree with TRBD2. There are 15 residues in the CDR3. Germline loops: CDR1 SGDLS, CDR2 YYNGEE. The trim removed 4 bases at V and 0 bases at J, leaving 4 bases unmatched.

This chain links TRBV29-1 with TRBJ2-3; weak D call: TRBD2 (6 bases). Germline CDR1 and CDR2: SQVTM and ANQGSEA. V shed 6 bases and J shed 4 bases, with 8 bases lying between them. This CDR3 comprises 11 residues. The CDR3 bases are TGCAGCGTGGGGAGGTCAGATACGCAGTATTTT. Translated: CSVGRSDTQYF.

This rearrangement joins TRBV7-2 to TRBJ2-7; a possible D gene is TRBD2 (7 bases). This CDR3 spans 15 amino acids. The germline gives CDR1 SGHTA, CDR2 FQGNSA. Trimming took 6 bases from V and 2 from J, leaving 17 bases between them. This chain's CDR3 is CASSQRGGGPYEQYF. The CDR3 coding sequence is TGTGCCAGCAGTCAAAGGGGAGGGGGACCCTACGAGCAGTACTTC.

The V call is TRBV30, the J call TRBJ1-6; D may be TRBD1 (6 bases). V lost 3 bases and J lost 8, with 14 bases in between. This CDR3 spans 14 amino acids. Germline CDR1 is GTSNPN and CDR2 is SVGIG (reference sequence). The CDR3 nucleotides read TGTGCCTGGAGCCCCGGCAGGGGATATTCACCCCTCCACTTT. Its translation is CAWSPGRGYSPLHF. Using reference TRBV30 and TRBJ1-6 for the parts outside the CDR3, the full variable domain is SQTIHQWPATLVQPVGSPLSLECTVEGTSNPNLYWYRQAAGRGLQLLFYSVGIGQISSEVPQNLSASRPQDRQFILSSKKLLLSDSGFYLCAWSPGRGYSPLHFGNGTRLTVT.

J is TRBJ1-2 and V is TRBV28, with TRBD1 matching over 7 bases. V lost 6 bases to trimming and J lost 8 bases; unmatched junction nucleotides: 15. This CDR3 is 15 amino acids long. CDR1 is MDHEN and CDR2 is SYDVKM in the germline V gene. The CDR3, as DNA: TGTGCCAGCAGGTCCGGGACAGCACCGGCCGGGGGCTACACCTTC. Its protein is CASRSGTAPAGGYTF.

This clone was seen only a few times. For the CDR3, the DNA is TGTGCCAGCAGCGTAGGGGTGACAGGGTCTGAGGAGCAGTTCTTC. It codes for CASSVGVTGSEEQFF. The chain is built from TRBV9 and TRBJ2-1; 7 bases are shared with TRBD1. V gave up 0 bases and J gave up 10 bases; unmatched junction bases: 10. The germline gives CDR1 SGDLS, CDR2 YYNGEE. The CDR3 is made up of 15 amino acids.

CDR3 region: CAISEDRSSYGYTF. CDR3 nucleotides: TGTGCCATCAGTGAAGACAGGTCTTCTTATGGCTACACCTTC. This chain uses TRBV10-3 with TRBJ1-2; possibly TRBD1 for D (6 bases). CDR1 and CDR2 (germline): ENHRY, SYGVKD. V lost 3 bases and J 5 bases, leaving 13 bases between the germline ends. This CDR3 comprises 14 residues.